This T cell receptor beta chain emerged from a study of blood T cells in healthy people across ages. This clonotype has at least ten counts. A second roughly 6 to 12 cycle PCR used barcoded and J-beta primers. TCRdb re-called the 5' RACE reads with MiXCR, one entry per CDR3 protein. This sample has around 1,700,000 distinct CDR3 sequences, with under 30% found just once. This CDR3 has 14 amino acids. The V end was cut by 4 bases, the J end by 2 bases, with 12 bases between. The germline CDR1 and CDR2 sequences are SEHNR and FQNEAQ (reference sequence). This clonotype originated in a woman in her 30s in good health. What was sequenced was blood. The V gene is TRBV7-9, the J gene TRBJ2-7, with a tentative D call TRBD1 (5 bases). This CDR3 is CASSSPQGPYEQYF. DNA for the CDR3: TGTGCCAGCAGCTCCCCTCAGGGCCCCTACGAGCAGTACTTC.